This record looks at one T cell receptor beta chain sequence and its context. The antigen remains unidentified. CDR1 is LNHNV, CDR2 YYDKDF, per germline (reference sequence). The CDR3 is made up of 15 amino acids. The data were obtained in a study of CXCR3-negative and CXCR3-positive naive CD8 T cells. It was by 5' RACE with UMI labels that the TRB cDNA libraries were prepared. TCRdb re-called the 5' RACE reads, yielding one record per CDR3 amino acid sequence without DNA. The sample includes around 84,000 distinct CDR3 sequences. Regarding the study as a whole: The TRB CDR3s that CXCR3-positive naive cells carried were more hydrophobic than those of CXCR3-negative naive cells.

This chain uses TRBV15 with TRBJ2-1; the TCRdb call, TRBD2, lacks DNA for checking. The sample comprised naive CXCR3+ CD8+ T cells from blood. The subset is: CD45RO-CCR7+CD27+CD95- naive CD8+ T cells expressing CXCR3 (TNR3+). The receptor was isolated from a human donor in good health. Some clones in this sample may be carry-over from other donors' samples. This CDR3 reads CATSRDRAGDNEQFF.